Described below is a single TCR beta chain sequence and its context. Its specificity is unknown. The germline V gene has CDR1 MGHRA and CDR2 YSYEKL. The CDR3 is made up of 16 amino acids. V trimming: 0 bases; J trimming: 2 bases; junction bases outside the gene matches: 4. The entry originates in a study of T cell responses to AZD1222 COVID-19 vaccine. Assay used: immunoSEQ multiplex PCR; TCRdb lists only in-frame clones, some missing. The sample shows approximately 190,000 clones, just over 90% of them seen only once. Overall study findings and caveats: Spike-specific TCR breadth rose after two AZD1222 doses, and depth rose as well.

The rearrangement uses TRBV4-1 and TRBJ2-3; 8 bases fit TRBD1. The sample was peripheral blood, taken on day 0 of AZD1222 vaccination. The receptor was derived from an adult in good health. The CDR3 spells CASSQDQGANTDTQYF. CDR3 DNA: TGCGCCAGCAGCCAAGATCAGGGGGCTAACACAGATACGCAGTATTTT.